This is a list of T cell receptor beta chains from one sample in a study of OX40 agonist ivuxolimab in advanced cancers. TCRdb's copy holds only in-frame clones and misses some; the assay was immunoSEQ multiplex PCR. The table lists around 19,000 clones, roughly 83% of them singletons. This specimen consisted of CD4+ or CD8+ T cells sorted from blood, obtained in a trial of the OX40 agonist ivuxolimab. These receptors originate from an adult with an advanced solid tumor such as melanoma, head and neck, liver or kidney cancer. Each CDR3 is given with its conserved first and last residue. The D gene is left open where the match is weak. A row's size may be missing; if present it is once, few, many or a size class.

- TRBJ2-2 TRBD2 TRBV6-5 TGTGCCAGCAGTTACCCTAGCGGGGGCGGCACCGGGGAGCTGTTTTTT CASSYPSGGGTGELFF
once TRBJ1-1 - TRBV13 TGTGCCAGCAGATCGACGGTGGGGAACACTGAAGCTTTCTTT CASRSTVGNTEAFF
few TRBJ1-1 - TRBV12-5 TGTGCTAGTGGTTTGGGGTATTACACTGAAGCTTTCTTT CASGLGYYTEAFF
- TRBJ1-1 - TRBV7-9 TGTGCCAGCAGCTTGAGCAGAGACACCGAAGCTTTCTTT CASSLSRDTEAFF
- TRBJ1-4 - TRBV4-3 TGCGCCAGCAGCCAAGTACAGGGCGCAACTAATGAAAAACTGTTTTTT CASSQVQGATNEKLFF
- TRBJ2-7 TRBD2 TRBV11-2 TGTGCCAGCAGCCCGGGACTAGCGGGGGGCCTGAGCTCCTACGAGCAGTACTTC CASSPGLAGGLSSYEQYF
- TRBJ1-3 TRBD1 TRBV5-8 TGTGCCAGCACCGAATTACAGGGGGCTGGAAACACCATATATTTT CASTELQGAGNTIYF
- TRBJ1-5 - TRBV5-5 TGTGCCAGCAGCTTATTGTTTGTGGTAGGAAATCAGCCCCAGCATTTT CASSLLFVVGNQPQHF
- TRBJ2-1 - TRBV7-9 TGTGCCAGCAGCTTAGAGACTTCCCTTAATGAGCAGTTCTTC CASSLETSLNEQFF
- TRBJ1-1 - TRBV9 TGTGCCAGCAGCGACTCGGGGAACACTGAAGCTTTCTTT CASSDSGNTEAFF
- TRBJ1-2 - TRBV9 TGTGCCAGCAGCGGCACCGGGTATGGCTACACCTTC CASSGTGYGYTF
medium-sized TRBJ2-7 - TRBV5-6 TGTGCCAGCAGCTTGCCTGGACCGTCCTCCTACGAGCAGTACTTC CASSLPGPSSYEQYF
- TRBJ2-7 TRBD1 TRBV25-1 TGTGCCAGCAGTGTCCGGGACAGGGTGGTCGAGCAGTACTTC CASSVRDRVVEQYF
- TRBJ2-7 - TRBV9 TGTGCCAGCAGCCTAACCGACCGCCCCTACGAGCAGTACTTC CASSLTDRPYEQYF
- TRBJ2-1 - TRBV5-6 TGTGCCAGCAGCTTGGAACTTACCTACAATGAGCAGTTCTTC CASSLELTYNEQFF
- TRBJ2-7 - TRBV4-1 TGCGCCAGCAGCCAAGATCCCCGGGGAGAGCAGTACTTC CASSQDPRGEQYF
- TRBJ2-7 TRBD2 TRBV9 TGTGCCAGCAGCGTCGGGGACTACTCCTACGAGCAGTACTTC CASSVGDYSYEQYF
- TRBJ2-1 TRBD2 TRBV4-3 TGCGCCAGCAGCCAAGGGGCTAGCGGGAGCTTCGATGAGCAGTTCTTC CASSQGASGSFDEQFF
- TRBJ2-3 TRBD2 TRBV9 TGTGCCAGCAGCCCAGTTGAGGGAGGGTTCACAGATACGCAGTATTTT CASSPVEGGFTDTQYF
- TRBJ2-7 - TRBV14 TGTGCCAGCAGCGATGATTGGGGGGAGCAGTACTTC CASSDDWGEQYF
- TRBJ2-7 TRBD1 TRBV4-3 TGCGCCAGCAGCCAAGATGAGGGACAGTTCTACGAGCAGTACTTC CASSQDEGQFYEQYF
- TRBJ2-5 - TRBV28 TGTGCCAGCAGTTCAGGGACAACTCAGTACTTC CASSSGTTQYF